The 13 T cell receptor beta chains given below trace back to one sample, sequenced in a study of blood T cell repertoires in COVID-19. The assay was immunoSEQ multiplex PCR, and TCRdb's table has in-frame clones only and misses some. Here the sample spans about 220,000 clones, roughly 89% being singletons. The sample comprised PBMCs or T cells enriched from blood (not recorded which). These TCRs come from a woman aged 40 to 50 with acute COVID-19.

J is TRBJ1-2 and V is TRBV5-1; a weak D match, TRBD1 (6 bases). Trimming cost V 4 bases and J 6 bases, with 22 bases left between them. This CDR3 region has 16 residues. The germline CDR1 and CDR2 sequences are SGHRS and YFSETQ. The CDR3 coding sequence is TGCGCCAGCAGCCTTTTCTGGGCTCAAAAGGGGGATGGCTACACCTTC. Translated, it gives CASSLFWAQKGDGYTF.

The genes are TRBV6-1 and TRBJ1-3; D gene uncertain. CDR3 length: 16 amino acids. The germline CDR1 and CDR2 sequences are MNHNS and SASEGT. V gave up 3 bases and J gave up 2 bases, with 14 bases separating them. For the CDR3, the DNA is TGTGCCAGCAGTGATAGCGCCCGTTATCCTGGAAACACCATATATTTT. It codes for CASSDSARYPGNTIYF.

The V gene is TRBV9, the J gene TRBJ1-3, with 9 bases aligning to TRBD1. Germline V gives CDR1 SGDLS, CDR2 YYNGEE. The CDR3 consists of 16 residues. The trim removed 0 bases at V and 4 bases at J, leaving 5 bases unmatched. CDR3 protein: CASSVGGQGSGNTIYF. In nucleotides, the CDR3 is TGTGCCAGCAGCGTAGGGGGACAGGGTTCGGGAAACACCATATATTTT.

This chain joins TRBV7-2 and TRBJ2-3, with 13 bases fitting TRBD2. The CDR3 totals 17 residues. With V trimmed by 0 bases and J by 0 bases, 0 bases remained unmatched. Germline V lookup: CDR1 SGHTA, CDR2 FQGNSA. In DNA, the CDR3 is TGTGCCAGCAGCTTAGCACTAGCGGGGGGGAGCACAGATACGCAGTATTTT. It specifies CASSLALAGGSTDTQYF.

The table lists this clone with a count of one. The V gene is TRBV19, the J gene TRBJ1-5, with a weak D call TRBD1 (5 bases). Germline V gene lookup returns CDR1 LNHDA and CDR2 SQIVND (reference sequence). The CDR3 consists of 15 residues. Trimming cost V 7 bases and J 0 bases, with 13 bases left between them. This CDR3 is CASIRGDFSNQPQHF. The CDR3 DNA is TGTGCCAGTATCCGGGGGGACTTTAGCAATCAGCCCCAGCATTTT.

The chain combines TRBV7-2 with TRBJ2-2, with 9 bases that match TRBD1. The CDR3 is 14 residues long. The V gene's germline CDR1 is SGHTA and CDR2 FQGNSA. J lost 5 bases, V lost 5 bases, and 3 bases had no gene match. CDR3 coding DNA: TGTGCCAGCAGCCGCGGACAGGGGACCGGGGAGCTGTTTTTT. Translated, it gives CASSRGQGTGELFF.

This clone has a count of ten or more. J is TRBJ1-3 and V is TRBV6-1; D is uncertain. This CDR3 is built from 16 residues. V gave up 0 bases and J gave up 1 base, with 10 bases separating them. Germline V gene data show CDR1 as MNHNS and CDR2 as SASEGT. The CDR3 is CASSEAGSMSGNTIYF. CDR3 coding DNA: TGTGCCAGCAGTGAAGCCGGGAGTATGTCTGGAAACACCATATATTTT.

J is TRBJ2-3 and V is TRBV9, with 12 bases that match TRBD2. Trimming cost V 0 bases and J 5 bases; bases outside gene matches: 7. CDR1 and CDR2 (germline): SGDLS, YYNGEE. The CDR3 has 17 amino acids. CDR3 coding DNA: TGTGCCAGCAGCGTAGATCCTAGCGGGGGGGCCTTAGATACGCAGTATTTT. Encoded protein: CASSVDPSGGALDTQYF.

The chain recombines TRBV7-9 with TRBJ1-5, with 9 bases aligning to TRBD1. Germline V CDR1 and CDR2: SEHNR, FQNEAQ (reference sequence). J gave up 7 bases and V 4 bases, and 14 bases lay outside the gene matches. The CDR3 totals 17 residues. The CDR3 sequence is CASSSTGTGWEDQPQHF. The CDR3 DNA follows: TGTGCCAGCAGCTCCACCGGGACAGGGTGGGAAGACCAGCCCCAGCATTTT.

This chain connects TRBV27 to TRBJ2-7; D ambiguous. Germline lookup yields CDR1 MNHEY and CDR2 SMNVEV (reference sequence). This CDR3 spans 14 amino acids. Trimming pared 1 base from V and 1 base from J, leaving 8 bases between. The CDR3 here is CASSLYSDSYEQYF. DNA of the CDR3: TGTGCCAGCAGTTTATATTCAGATTCCTACGAGCAGTACTTC.

The chain uses TRBV7-8 and TRBJ1-6; D may be TRBD1 (6 bases). Trimming took 0 bases from V and 5 from J, leaving 17 bases between them. The CDR3 is 18 residues long. Germline V gene lookup returns CDR1 SGHVS and CDR2 FQNEAQ. The DNA for the CDR3 is TGTGCCAGCAGCTTAGCGGCTGGTCGACAGGAAGATAATTCACCCCTCCACTTT. As protein: CASSLAAGRQEDNSPLHF. The whole variable domain, filled in from reference TRBV7-8 and TRBJ1-6, reads GAGVSQSPRYKVAKRGQDVALRCDPISGHVSLFWYQQALGQGPEFLTYFQNEAQLDKSGLPSDRFFAERPEGSVSTLKIQRTQQEDSAVYLCASSLAAGRQEDNSPLHFGNGTRLTVT.

The V call is TRBV11-3, the J call TRBJ2-1; 7 nucleotides line up with TRBD1. Germline trimming cut 5 bases from V and 9 bases from J; bases unmatched to any gene: 13. The CDR3 runs 15 residues. Germline-derived CDR1 and CDR2 are SGHNT and YENEEA. CDR3 nucleotides: TGTGCCAGCAGCCCAATGGGGAGACAGGGCAGTGAGCAGTTCTTC. Translation: CASSPMGRQGSEQFF.

As DNA, the CDR3 is TGTGCCAGCAGCTTAGCGCTTGGGGAGGGCCGGTATGGCTACACCTTC. It encodes CASSLALGEGRYGYTF. The rearrangement uses TRBV7-8 and TRBJ1-2, with D unclear. The CDR3 consists of 16 residues. Trimming left V 0 bases short and J 5 bases short, with 16 bases between. Per the germline V gene, CDR1 is SGHVS and CDR2 is FQNEAQ.